This T cell receptor (beta chain) appears in the sequencing data of a study of blood T cell repertoires in COVID-19. Trimming took 4 bases from V and 7 from J; bases not matched to a gene: 10. This CDR3 is 16 amino acids long. Germline loops: CDR1 KGHDR, CDR2 SFDVKD. Sequencing was performed with immunoSEQ multiplex PCR; in TCRdb, only in-frame clones are kept and a portion is missing. The table includes 25,000 to 30,000 clones, just under 95% detected once. This sequence joins TRBV24-1 and TRBJ2-2, with 8 bases that match TRBD1. This TCR derives from a woman in her seventies with COVID-19, enrolled during active disease. The specimen was peripheral blood. The CDR3 coding sequence is TGTGCCACCAGTGACCCGGGACAGGAGAGAGGCGGGGAGCTGTTTTTT. Translating it yields CATSDPGQERGGELFF.